This T cell receptor (beta chain) was recorded in a study of cytomegalovirus exposure and HLA in healthy donors. Regarding this clone: The antigen is unknown.

The study, taken as a whole, reports: Associated with cytomegalovirus, according to the listing, were 150 to 200 TCR beta chains. In vitro, a few CMV-associated chains proved specific for CMV antigens.

The repertoire was sequenced with immunoSEQ multiplex PCR; TCRdb's copy has only in-frame clones and lacks some. Of 70,000 to 75,000 clones listed, approximately 94% are singletons. The V segment lost 1 base and the J segment 4 bases; nucleotides outside the gene matches: 3. The CDR3 extends over 15 amino acids. The V gene's germline CDR1 is MDHEN and CDR2 SYDVKM. Sequenced: PBMCs. This chain joins TRBV28 and TRBJ2-3; 9 bases align to TRBD1. This TCR derives from a young woman in good health and CMV-seropositive. This CDR3 is CASSLSGQGADTQYF. The DNA of the CDR3 is TGTGCCAGCAGTTTATCGGGACAGGGTGCAGATACGCAGTATTTT. The full variable domain, completed using reference TRBV28 and TRBJ2-3, is DVKVTQSSRYLVKRTGEKVFLECVQDMDHENMFWYRQDPGLGLRLIYFSYDVKMKEKGDIPEGYSVSREKKERFSLILESASTNQTSMYLCASSLSGQGADTQYFGPGTRLTVL.